This T cell receptor beta chain originates from a study of memory CD4+ T cells and cytomegalovirus serostatus. About the study: Healthy Belgian adult donors included nine or ten CMV-positive and more than 20 CMV-negative people.

Trimming took off 7 bases at V and 3 bases at J, with 15 bases between the two ends. CDR1 is MRHNA and CDR2 is SNTAGT in the germline V gene. The CDR3 runs to 15 residues. Clones were read by immunoSEQ multiplex PCR, and TCRdb kept only the in-frame ones, dropping some. The table has about 57,000 clones, under 80% seen once; the top ten hold 0.75% to 0.85%. Single viable CD3+CD4+CD8-CD45RO+ cells were sorted as the memory CD4+ T cells. Donors' CMV status reflects serum IgG against pp150, pp28, p38, p52. Points from the study as a whole: The CMV-associated TCR signature appears largely within the CD4+ memory repertoire. Of under 200 reported CMV TCRbeta sequences, around 63 were found in memory CD4+ repertoires.

A word on this clone: Its antigen is undetermined.

V gene TRBV6-4 combines with J gene TRBJ2-2; TRBD2 is a possible D gene (5 bases). The sample comprised memory CD4+ T cells from blood. The receptor comes from an adult in good health and CMV-seronegative. The DNA for the CDR3 is TGTGCCAGCAAGTTAGTGGGAGCGGACACCGGGGAGCTGTTTTTT. It encodes CASKLVGADTGELFF.